The 20 T cell receptor beta chains below were found in one sample sequenced in a study of shared clonotypes between healthy human individuals. CD45RO-negative, CCR7-selected cells formed the naive CD8 fraction, which excluded terminally differentiated effector memory CD45RA+ cells. The table came from immunoSEQ multiplex PCR; TCRdb's copy has only in-frame clones and leaves some out. This table holds hundreds of thousands of clones, 85% to 95% found once. Source material: naive CD8+ T cells sorted from blood. The receptors here all came from a young man in good health.

The rearrangement links TRBV19 to TRBJ2-2, with 10 bases aligning to TRBD2. The CDR3 consists of 18 residues. V lost 1 base, J lost 7 bases, and 12 bases stayed unmatched. Germline CDR1 reads LNHDA; CDR2 reads SQIVND (reference sequence). The CDR3 is CASSIGDSGRAFNGELFF. The CDR3 bases are TGTGCCAGTAGTATAGGGGACAGCGGGAGGGCCTTTAACGGGGAGCTGTTTTTT.

This chain uses TRBV5-1 with TRBJ2-7; 9 nucleotides line up with TRBD1. The junction had 19 bases not matched to a gene; V was cut back by 4 bases and J by 2 bases. The CDR3 is 19 amino acids. Looked up from germline, CDR1 is SGHRS and CDR2 is YFSETQ. The CDR3 DNA sequence: TGCGCCAGCAGCCGAATCCCGGGACAGGGTCTCAATCCCCCCTACGAGCAGTACTTC. Protein product: CASSRIPGQGLNPPYEQYF.

The rearrangement joins TRBV7-2 to TRBJ2-4; D gene uncertain. The CDR3 sequence is 14 residues long. The V gene's germline CDR1 is SGHTA and CDR2 FQGNSA. V was shortened by 4 bases and J by 8 bases, with 15 bases between the two germline ends. The CDR3 coding sequence is TGTGCCAGCAGCTCTGGTTTCGACCCCCACATTCAGTACTTC. Its protein is CASSSGFDPHIQYF.

The chain combines TRBV28 with TRBJ2-2; D may be TRBD2 (6 bases). The germline gives CDR1 MDHEN, CDR2 SYDVKM. This CDR3 has 15 residues. The ends were cut back, 3 bases at V and 4 bases at J, with 12 bases in the middle. The CDR3 reads CASSLVLGGTGELFF. CDR3 nucleotide sequence: TGTGCCAGCAGTTTGGTGCTGGGGGGCACCGGGGAGCTGTTTTTT.

The chain couples TRBV4-1 to TRBJ2-2; D may match TRBD1 or TRBD2 (6 bases each). Germline CDR1 and CDR2: MGHRA and YSYEKL. Deletions cut 5 bases from V and 1 base from J, with 14 bases between. The CDR3 runs to 16 residues. CDR3 region: CASSGKGGKNTGELFF. The CDR3 DNA reads as TGCGCCAGCAGCGGAAAGGGGGGAAAGAACACCGGGGAGCTGTTTTTT.

J is TRBJ2-6 and V is TRBV29-1, with D tentatively TRBD1 or TRBD2 (5 bases each). V lost 4 bases, J lost 3 bases, and 19 bases lay in between. This CDR3 is 17 amino acids long. Looked up from germline, CDR1 is SQVTM and CDR2 is ANQGSEA. CDR3 region: CSVGDGARVDGANVLTF. CDR3 nucleotide sequence: TGCAGCGTTGGGGACGGGGCTCGGGTGGATGGGGCCAACGTCCTGACTTTC.

Comment on this clone: Other DNA sequences of this sample code for an identical CDR3. The genes are TRBV7-9 and TRBJ1-3, with a possible D match to TRBD1 (5 bases). The CDR3 covers 15 residues. Germline V gene lookup returns CDR1 SEHNR and CDR2 FQNEAQ (reference sequence). The V end was cut by 4 bases, the J end by 0 bases, with 10 bases between. For the CDR3, the DNA is TGTGCCAGCAGCTCCGACAGCACCTCTGGAAACACCATATATTTT. The encoded protein is CASSSDSTSGNTIYF.

This clone was seen a single time. The genes are TRBV6-1 and TRBJ2-7; TRBD1 matches at 7 bases. V trimming: 0 bases; J trimming: 4 bases; junction bases outside the gene matches: 12. This CDR3 has 17 amino acids. CDR1 MNHNS and CDR2 SASEGT come from the germline V gene. Here the CDR3 reads CASSEAVTPGQPYEQYF. The CDR3, as DNA: TGTGCCAGCAGTGAAGCCGTAACCCCGGGACAGCCTTACGAGCAGTACTTC.

This chain connects TRBV6-5 to TRBJ2-1, with a weak D call TRBD1 (6 bases). CDR3 size: 15 residues. V was shortened by 2 bases and J by 3 bases, with 11 bases between the two germline ends. CDR1 MNHEY and CDR2 SVGAGI come from the germline V gene. The CDR3 region has the DNA TGTGCCAGCAGTTACACACAGGGTTACTACAATGAGCAGTTCTTC. The encoded protein is CASSYTQGYYNEQFF.

In DNA, the CDR3 is TGTGCCAGCAGTTATGACTCGGGACTAACAAACAATGAGCAGTTCTTC. Translation: CASSYDSGLTNNEQFF. This chain joins TRBV28 and TRBJ2-1, with TRBD2 matching over 7 bases. Germline V gene lookup returns CDR1 MDHEN and CDR2 SYDVKM. The trim removed 4 bases at V and 5 bases at J, leaving 11 bases unmatched. This CDR3 region has 16 residues.

This chain uses TRBV7-9 with TRBJ2-7; 12 positions match TRBD2. The germline V gene encodes CDR1 SEHNR and CDR2 FQNEAQ (reference sequence). The junction had 3 bases not matched to a gene; V was cut back by 6 bases and J by 3 bases. CDR3 length equals 14 residues. CDR3 sequence reads: CASRGTSGRYEQYF. The CDR3 bases are TGTGCCAGCAGGGGGACTAGCGGGCGCTACGAGCAGTACTTC. The whole variable domain, filled in from reference TRBV7-9 and TRBJ2-7, reads DTGVSQNPRHKITKRGQNVTFRCDPISEHNRLYWYRQTLGQGPEFLTYFQNEAQLEKSRLLSDRFSAERPKGSFSTLEIQRTEQGDSAMYLCASRGTSGRYEQYFGPGTRLTVT.

This chain connects TRBV7-8 to TRBJ2-2; 9 bases are shared with TRBD1. The germline V gene encodes CDR1 SGHVS and CDR2 FQNEAQ. This CDR3 has 15 residues. The V gene end was trimmed by 3 bases and the J gene end by 9 bases; junction bases not matched to a gene: 8. In DNA form, the CDR3 reads TGTGCCAGCAGCTTCGGGACAGGGCTTCGCCGGGAGCTGTTTTTT. This codes for CASSFGTGLRRELFF.

This chain connects TRBV11-2 to TRBJ2-3; 10 bases line up with TRBD2. V dropped 5 bases and J dropped 3; count of bases not matched to a gene: 8. Germline lookup yields CDR1 SGHAT and CDR2 FQNNGV. This CDR3 region has 16 residues. CDR3 coding DNA: TGTGCCAGCAGCCCCTTTATTAGCGGGAGGACAGATACGCAGTATTTT. The encoded protein is CASSPFISGRTDTQYF.

This clone was found once. The chain carries TRBV2 and TRBJ2-2, with 10 bases identical to TRBD2. The V and J ends lost 2 bases and 7 bases, in that order; junction bases with no gene match: 16. The CDR3 has 19 amino acids. CDR1 SNHLY and CDR2 FYNNEI come from the germline V gene. The CDR3 here is CASSEHPSLASGSSGELFF. The CDR3 DNA reads TGTGCCAGCAGTGAACACCCATCCCTGGCTAGCGGGAGCAGCGGGGAGCTGTTTTTT.

The V and J genes are TRBV9 and TRBJ1-2; possible D gene TRBD1, 5 bases. There are 15 residues in the CDR3. V was cut by 0 bases and J by 2 bases, with 11 bases left in between. Per the germline V gene, CDR1 is SGDLS and CDR2 is YYNGEE. The chain's CDR3 is CASSVDLGDNYGYTF. CDR3 sequence (DNA): TGTGCCAGCAGCGTAGATTTGGGGGACAACTATGGCTACACCTTC.

The rearrangement links TRBV14 to TRBJ2-3, with D uncertain. Germline V gives CDR1 SGHDN, CDR2 FVKESK. V was cut by 4 bases and J by 4 bases, with 12 bases left in between. CDR3 size: 14 residues. The CDR3 loop reads CASSPTLVADTQYF. DNA of the CDR3: TGTGCCAGCAGCCCGACCCTAGTTGCAGATACGCAGTATTTT.

This clone was recorded once. The V and J genes are TRBV25-1 and TRBJ2-5; 8 bases line up with TRBD1. CDR3 length: 16 residues. J lost 0 bases, V lost 3 bases, and 6 bases had no gene match. The V gene's germline CDR1 is MGHDK and CDR2 SYGVNS. CDR3 residues: CASSDRTGRYQETQYF. Here the CDR3 DNA reads TGTGCCAGCAGTGATCGGACAGGGAGGTACCAAGAGACCCAGTACTTC.

In this sample, this clone turned up once. The chain carries TRBV7-9 and TRBJ1-4; TRBD1 agrees at 9 bases. V trimming: 4 bases; J trimming: 2 bases; junction bases outside the gene matches: 8. The CDR3 extends over 17 amino acids. CDR1 is SEHNR, CDR2 FQNEAQ, per germline (reference sequence). The CDR3, as DNA: TGTGCCAGCAGCTCTCGAGGACAGGGGCTGACTAATGAAAAACTGTTTTTT. Protein product: CASSSRGQGLTNEKLFF.

The V gene is TRBV4-1, the J gene TRBJ2-2; D call uncertain. The CDR3 runs 16 residues. Germline assignment: CDR1 MGHRA and CDR2 YSYEKL. V was cut by 0 bases and J by 0 bases, with 8 bases left in between. CDR3 sequence: CASSQEVQPNTGELFF. The CDR3 DNA sequence: TGCGCCAGCAGCCAAGAGGTGCAACCGAACACCGGGGAGCTGTTTTTT.

This chain uses TRBV10-3 with TRBJ2-3, with TRBD2 identical over 7 bases. This CDR3 contains 17 residues. V gave up 8 bases and J gave up 1 base; unmatched junction bases: 15. Germline lookup yields CDR1 ENHRY and CDR2 SYGVKD. In DNA form, the CDR3 reads TGTGCCATCGGGCTGGGTGGGAGGGCCTTTGGCACAGATACGCAGTATTTT. Protein sequence: CAIGLGGRAFGTDTQYF.